This TCR beta chain was sequenced during a study of blood T cell repertoires in COVID-19. Study-level information: The study drew acute and convalescent COVID-19 samples from the United States, Italy and Spain. Sources were T cells, B-cell-depleted T cells, or PBMCs; the material itself was cDNA or gDNA.

The germline CDR1 and CDR2 sequences are LGHNT and FRNRAP. Trimming removed 6 bases from V and 10 bases from J, with 28 bases in between. CDR3 length equals 17 residues. Source study methods: For nucleated cells, counts were estimated from reference gene primer amplification. This table comes from immunoSEQ multiplex PCR, and its TCRdb copy is limited to in-frame clones, with some not included. For V, J and clone size, that table is used; D and trimming come from the DNA. Of over 90,000 clones in the sample, around 87% were seen once. The clonotype was recovered from a human donor in a cohort sampled during active COVID-19. V gene TRBV12-5 combines with J gene TRBJ2-1, with D maybe TRBD2 (6 bases). Sequenced sample: peripheral blood. This CDR3 is CASGLPPDRTNTPEQFF. Written as DNA, the CDR3 is TGTGCTAGTGGCCTTCCCCCCGATAGGACTAACACCCCGGAGCAGTTCTTC. Filled out from reference TRBV12-5 and TRBJ2-1, the complete variable domain reads DARVTQTPRHKVTEMGQEVTMRCQPILGHNTVFWYRQTMMQGLELLAYFRNRAPLDDSGMPKDRFSAEMPDATLATLKIQPSEPRDSAVYFCASGLPPDRTNTPEQFFGPGTRLTVL.